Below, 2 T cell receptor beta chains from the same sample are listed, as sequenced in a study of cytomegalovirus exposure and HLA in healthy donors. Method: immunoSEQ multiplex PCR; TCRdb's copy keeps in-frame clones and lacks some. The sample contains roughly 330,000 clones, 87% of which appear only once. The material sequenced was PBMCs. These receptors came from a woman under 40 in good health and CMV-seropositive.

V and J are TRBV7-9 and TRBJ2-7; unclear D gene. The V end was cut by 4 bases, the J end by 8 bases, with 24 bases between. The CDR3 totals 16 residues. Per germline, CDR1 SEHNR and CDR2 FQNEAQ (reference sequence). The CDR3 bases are TGTGCCAGCAGCTCGTTTAGGAGTGCAGGTCCTGTGCAGCAGTACTTC. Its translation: CASSSFRSAGPVQQYF.

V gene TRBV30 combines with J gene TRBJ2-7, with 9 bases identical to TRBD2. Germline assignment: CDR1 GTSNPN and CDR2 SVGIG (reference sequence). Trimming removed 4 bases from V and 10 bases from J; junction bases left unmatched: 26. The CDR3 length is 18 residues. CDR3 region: CAWTAPREGRRTAREQYF. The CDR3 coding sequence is TGTGCCTGGACCGCTCCGCGGGAGGGCCGACGGACCGCACGGGAACAGTACTTC.